The clone carrying this TCR beta chain occurred a few times. The data belong to a study of blood T cell repertoires in COVID-19. Study summary: The United States, Italy and Spain supplied acute and convalescent COVID-19 samples.

The germline V gene has CDR1 LGHNA and CDR2 YNFKEQ. This CDR3 region has 17 residues. Trimming removed 0 bases at V and 4 bases at J, with 18 bases between. The method was immunoSEQ multiplex PCR; TCRdb's version includes in-frame clones alone and lacks a portion of them. The sample holds roughly 220,000 clones, about 90% seen once. The chain combines TRBV4-2 with TRBJ1-1; possibly TRBD1 for D (6 bases). Material: PBMCs or T cells enriched from blood (not recorded which). The receptor's source is a woman aged 45-60 years with acute COVID-19. The CDR3 DNA is TGTGCCAGCAGCCAAGATCTGGTGGGGGCGGGTACCACTGAAGCTTTCTTT. It yields the protein CASSQDLVGAGTTEAFF.